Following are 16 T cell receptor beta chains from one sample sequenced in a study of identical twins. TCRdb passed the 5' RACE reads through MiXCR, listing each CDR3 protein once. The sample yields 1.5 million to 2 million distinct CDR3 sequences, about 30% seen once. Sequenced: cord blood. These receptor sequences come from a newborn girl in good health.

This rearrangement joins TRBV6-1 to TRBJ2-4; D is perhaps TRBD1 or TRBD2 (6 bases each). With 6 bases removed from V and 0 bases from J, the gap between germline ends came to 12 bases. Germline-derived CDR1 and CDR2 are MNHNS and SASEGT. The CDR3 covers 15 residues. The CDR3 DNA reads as TGTGCCAGCAGACGGGGGCCCTTAGCCAAAAACATTCAGTACTTC. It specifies CASRRGPLAKNIQYF.

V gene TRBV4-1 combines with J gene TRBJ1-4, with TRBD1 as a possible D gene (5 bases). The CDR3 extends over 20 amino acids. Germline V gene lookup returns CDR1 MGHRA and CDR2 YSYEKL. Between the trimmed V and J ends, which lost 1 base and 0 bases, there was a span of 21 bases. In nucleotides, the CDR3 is TGCGCCAGCAGCCAAGGGTTCCCGGGACGGAGTTCTGCAACTAATGAAAAACTGTTTTTT. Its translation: CASSQGFPGRSSATNEKLFF.

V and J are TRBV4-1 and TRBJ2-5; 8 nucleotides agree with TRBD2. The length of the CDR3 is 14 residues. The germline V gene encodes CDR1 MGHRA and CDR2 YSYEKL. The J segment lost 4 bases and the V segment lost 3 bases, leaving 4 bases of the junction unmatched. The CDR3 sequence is CASSHGTSSETQYF. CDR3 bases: TGCGCCAGCAGCCACGGGACTAGTTCAGAGACCCAGTACTTC.

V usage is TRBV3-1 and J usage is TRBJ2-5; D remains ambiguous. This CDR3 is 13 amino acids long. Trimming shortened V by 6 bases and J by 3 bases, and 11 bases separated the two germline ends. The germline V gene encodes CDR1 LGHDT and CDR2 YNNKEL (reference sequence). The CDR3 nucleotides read TGTGCCAGCAGGGAAGCAAACAAAGAGACCCAGTACTTC. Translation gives CASREANKETQYF.

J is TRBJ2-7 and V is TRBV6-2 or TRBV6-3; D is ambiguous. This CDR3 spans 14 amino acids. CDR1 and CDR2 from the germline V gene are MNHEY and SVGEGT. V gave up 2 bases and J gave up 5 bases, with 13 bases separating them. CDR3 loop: CASSYEAGSDEQYF. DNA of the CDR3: TGTGCCAGCAGTTACGAGGCAGGTTCCGACGAGCAGTACTTC.

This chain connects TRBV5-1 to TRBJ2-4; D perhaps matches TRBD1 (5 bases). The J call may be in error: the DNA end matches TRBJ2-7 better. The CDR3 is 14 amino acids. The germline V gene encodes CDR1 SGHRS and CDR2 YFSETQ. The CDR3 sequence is CASSLAGNPYEQYF. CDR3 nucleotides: TGCGCCAGCAGCTTGGCAGGGAACCCCTACGAGCAGTACTTC.

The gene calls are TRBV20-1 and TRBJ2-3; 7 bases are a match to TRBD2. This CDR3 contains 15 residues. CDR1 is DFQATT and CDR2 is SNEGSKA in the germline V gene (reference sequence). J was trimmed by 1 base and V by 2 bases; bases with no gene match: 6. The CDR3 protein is CSARSGRGGTDTQYF. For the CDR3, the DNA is TGCAGTGCTAGATCAGGGAGGGGCGGCACAGATACGCAGTATTTT.

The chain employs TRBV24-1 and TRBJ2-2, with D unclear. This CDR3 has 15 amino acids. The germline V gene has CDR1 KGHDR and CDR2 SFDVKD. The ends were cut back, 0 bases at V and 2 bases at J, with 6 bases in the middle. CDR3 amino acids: CATSDLDINTGELFF. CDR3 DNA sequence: TGTGCCACCAGTGATTTGGACATTAACACCGGGGAGCTGTTTTTT.

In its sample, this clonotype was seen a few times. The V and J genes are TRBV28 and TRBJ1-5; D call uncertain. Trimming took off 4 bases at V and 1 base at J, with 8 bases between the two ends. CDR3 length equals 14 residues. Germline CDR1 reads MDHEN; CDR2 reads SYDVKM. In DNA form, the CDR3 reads TGTGCCAGCAGTTCGCCGGGAAGCAATCAGCCCCAGCATTTT. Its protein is CASSSPGSNQPQHF.

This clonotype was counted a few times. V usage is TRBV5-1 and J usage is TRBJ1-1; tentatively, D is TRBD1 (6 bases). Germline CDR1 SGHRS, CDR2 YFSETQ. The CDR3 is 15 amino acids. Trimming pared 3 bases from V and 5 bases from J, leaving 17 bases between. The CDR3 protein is CASSSSVGGFTEAFF. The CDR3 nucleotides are TGCGCCAGCAGCTCGTCCGTGGGGGGCTTTACTGAAGCTTTCTTT.

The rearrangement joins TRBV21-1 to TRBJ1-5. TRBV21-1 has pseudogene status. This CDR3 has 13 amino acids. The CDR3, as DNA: TGTGCCCCCAGGAGGGTTAAGAATCAGCCCCAGCATTTT. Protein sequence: CAPRRVKNQPQHF.

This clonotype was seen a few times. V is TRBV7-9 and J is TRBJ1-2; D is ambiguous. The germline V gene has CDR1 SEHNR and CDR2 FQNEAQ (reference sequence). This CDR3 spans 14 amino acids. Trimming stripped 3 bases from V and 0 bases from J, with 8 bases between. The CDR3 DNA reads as TGTGCCAGCAGCTTGGCGGTAGCTAACTATGGCTACACCTTC. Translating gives CASSLAVANYGYTF.

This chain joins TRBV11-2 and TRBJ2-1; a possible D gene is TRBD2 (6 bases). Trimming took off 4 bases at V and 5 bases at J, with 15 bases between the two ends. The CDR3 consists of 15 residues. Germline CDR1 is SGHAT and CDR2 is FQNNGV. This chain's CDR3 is CASSWTTSGNNEQFF. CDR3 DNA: TGTGCCAGCAGCTGGACGACTAGTGGAAACAATGAGCAGTTCTTC.

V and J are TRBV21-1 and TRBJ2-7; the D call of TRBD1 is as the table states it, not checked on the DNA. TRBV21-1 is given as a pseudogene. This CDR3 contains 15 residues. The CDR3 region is CASSSGKPGAYEQYF. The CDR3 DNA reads TGTGCCAGCAGCAGTGGTAAGCCCGGAGCCTACGAGCAGTACTTC.

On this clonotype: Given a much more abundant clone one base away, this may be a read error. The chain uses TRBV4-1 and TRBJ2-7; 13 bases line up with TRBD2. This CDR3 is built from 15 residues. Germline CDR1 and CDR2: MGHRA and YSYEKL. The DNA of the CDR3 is TGCGCCAGCAGCCAGGGACTAGCGGGATTCTACGAGCGGTACTTC. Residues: CASSQGLAGFYERYF.

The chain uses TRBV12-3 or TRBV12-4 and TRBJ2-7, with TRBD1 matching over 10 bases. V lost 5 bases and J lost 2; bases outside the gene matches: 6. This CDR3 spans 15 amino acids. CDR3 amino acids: CASSTRGQGPYEQYF. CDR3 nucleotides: TGTGCCAGCAGTACCCGGGGACAGGGGCCCTACGAGCAGTACTTC.